The 19 T cell receptor beta chains listed next were all sequenced from one sample in a study of CD8+ T cells in alopecia areata. cDNA reverse transcribed from extracted RNA served as the sequencing template. Sequenced by immunoSEQ multiplex PCR; TCRdb stores in-frame clones only, minus some. Among about 140,000 clones listed, approximately 86% were seen once. Sample treatment: oral pan-JAK inhibitor, 5-10 mg twice daily. Sequenced material: CD8+ T cells sorted from blood, taken at week 4, from a patient treated with tofacitinib. Receptor source: a human donor with alopecia areata.

The chain links TRBV5-1 to TRBJ2-6; D is ambiguous. Germline V lookup: CDR1 SGHRS, CDR2 YFSETQ. The V end lost 3 bases, the J end lost 4 bases, and 5 bases lay between the germline ends. The CDR3 is 13 amino acids. For the CDR3, the DNA is TGCGCCAGCAGCTCTCCAGGGGCCAACGTCCTGACTTTC. It encodes CASSSPGANVLTF. Based on the CDR3 plus reference TRBV5-1 and TRBJ2-6, the full variable domain is KAGVTQTPRYLIKTRGQQVTLSCSPISGHRSVSWYQQTPGQGLQFLFEYFSETQRNKGNFPGRFSGRQFSNSRSEMNVSTLELGDSALYLCASSSPGANVLTFGAGSRLTVL.

CDR3 in amino acids: CASSLRRWGNEQFF. CDR3 DNA sequence: TGTGCCAGCAGCTTACGGCGATGGGGCAATGAGCAGTTCTTC. V is TRBV11-2 and J is TRBJ2-1, with no clear D. The CDR3 runs 14 residues. Germline values: CDR1 SGHAT, CDR2 FQNNGV. With 2 bases removed from V and 6 bases from J, the gap between germline ends came to 11 bases.

The chain employs TRBV29-1 and TRBJ2-1; D possibly matches TRBD1 or TRBD2 (6 bases each). Germline V gene lookup returns CDR1 SQVTM and CDR2 ANQGSEA. Trimming cost V 6 bases and J 8 bases, with 20 bases left between them. The CDR3 has 14 amino acids. The CDR3 spells CSVEGWTVIDEQFF. As DNA, the CDR3 is TGCAGCGTGGAGGGGTGGACAGTCATAGATGAGCAGTTCTTC.

The V and J genes are TRBV10-2 and TRBJ2-1; D is unresolved. V was clipped by 9 bases and J by 0 bases, with 9 bases between them. The CDR3 length is 13 residues. Looked up from germline, CDR1 is WSHSY and CDR2 is SAAADI. The CDR3 reads CASRRDSYNEQFF. In DNA, the CDR3 is TGCGCCAGTAGAAGGGACTCCTACAATGAGCAGTTCTTC.

This clone was recorded once. V usage is TRBV19 and J usage is TRBJ2-3, with 10 bases lining up with TRBD1. This CDR3 spans 15 amino acids. CDR1 and CDR2 (germline): LNHDA, SQIVND (reference sequence). Trimming removed 11 bases from V and 2 bases from J; junction bases left unmatched: 10. The CDR3 spells CASGGDRGFTDTQYF. CDR3 nucleotide sequence: TGTGCCTCCGGGGGGGACAGGGGATTCACAGATACGCAGTATTTT. Drawing the rest from reference TRBV19 and TRBJ2-3, the complete variable domain is DGGITQSPKYLFRKEGQNVTLSCEQNLNHDAMYWYRQDPGQGLRLIYYSQIVNDFQKGDIAEGYSVSREKKESFPLTVTSAQKNPTAFYLCASGGDRGFTDTQYFGPGTRLTVL.

The chain links TRBV15 to TRBJ2-3; D might be TRBD2 (6 bases). CDR1 and CDR2 from the germline V gene are LNHNV and YYDKDF (reference sequence). V was clipped by 0 bases and J by 2 bases, with 15 bases between them. The CDR3 sequence is 17 residues long. In DNA form, the CDR3 reads TGTGCCACCAGCAGAGACTGGCCAGGAGGGGTCACAGATACGCAGTATTTT. Translating gives CATSRDWPGGVTDTQYF.

This clone was observed once. For the CDR3, the DNA is TGTGCCAGCAGCCCCGGTTCCTACTTGAGCTCCTACAATGAGCAGTTCTTC. Protein: CASSPGSYLSSYNEQFF. J is TRBJ2-1 and V is TRBV5-4, with D uncertain. Germline CDR1 is SGHNT and CDR2 is YYREEE (reference sequence). This CDR3 is built from 17 residues. Trimming pared 4 bases from V and 0 bases from J, leaving 17 bases between.

The chain links TRBV29-1 to TRBJ2-7; TRBD2 matches 11 bases. This CDR3 is built from 14 residues. Trimming removed 3 bases from V and 2 bases from J; junction bases left unmatched: 3. CDR1 and CDR2 (germline): SQVTM, ANQGSEA. The CDR3 sequence: CSVELAGGPYEQYF. As DNA, the CDR3 is TGCAGCGTTGAGCTAGCGGGAGGCCCCTACGAGCAGTACTTC.

Worth noting for this clone: This same CDR3 is encoded by further DNA sequences in the sample. V and J are TRBV29-1 and TRBJ1-1; no firm D call. The CDR3 runs 11 residues. Germline lookup yields CDR1 SQVTM and CDR2 ANQGSEA. V shed 7 bases and J shed 0 bases, with 6 bases lying between them. For the CDR3, the DNA is TGCAGCGGCACAATGAACACTGAAGCTTTCTTT. It is translated as CSGTMNTEAFF. The variable domain in full, with the rest retrieved from reference TRBV29-1 and TRBJ1-1, is SAVISQKPSRDICQRGTSLTIQCQVDSQVTMMFWYRQQPGQSLTLIATANQGSEATYESGFVIDKFPISRPNLTFSTLTVSNMSPEDSSIYLCSGTMNTEAFFGQGTRLTVV.

The chain uses TRBV9 and TRBJ2-7; weak D call: TRBD2 (6 bases). Per germline, CDR1 SGDLS and CDR2 YYNGEE. The V end was cut by 3 bases, the J end by 2 bases, with 12 bases between. CDR3 size: 14 residues. The CDR3 DNA reads TGTGCCAGCAGCGACGGGGACTTGGCCTACGAGCAGTACTTC. It is translated as CASSDGDLAYEQYF.

This clone showed up just a few times. J is TRBJ1-3 and V is TRBV11-2, with unresolved D. Between the trimmed V and J ends, which lost 2 bases and 0 bases, there was a span of 8 bases. The CDR3 spans 15 residues. Germline V gene data show CDR1 as SGHAT and CDR2 as FQNNGV. CDR3 sequence: CASSLRPISGNTIYF. In nucleotides, the CDR3 is TGTGCCAGCAGCTTAAGGCCGATCTCTGGAAACACCATATATTTT.

This clone has more than one count but fewer than ten. In nucleotides, the CDR3 is TGTGCCAGCAGCCAAGAGAGGAGCACAGATACGCAGTATTTT. Amino acids: CASSQERSTDTQYF. V usage is TRBV14 and J usage is TRBJ2-3; D not resolved. Trimming left V 0 bases short and J 0 bases short, with 4 bases between. The CDR3 totals 14 residues. Per the germline V gene, CDR1 is SGHDN and CDR2 is FVKESK.

The rearrangement uses TRBV27 and TRBJ2-7, with unresolved D. The germline gives CDR1 MNHEY, CDR2 SMNVEV (reference sequence). The germline V and J ends were trimmed by 7 bases and 2 bases, with 12 bases remaining between them. The CDR3 totals 13 residues. In nucleotides, the CDR3 is TGTGCCAGCACAGGTATTACCCCCTACGAGCAGTACTTC. Encoded protein: CASTGITPYEQYF.

The gene calls are TRBV4-1 and TRBJ1-3, with a possible D match to TRBD1 (5 bases). The CDR3 is made up of 17 amino acids. V was shortened by 1 base and J by 4 bases, with 17 bases between the two germline ends. CDR1 is MGHRA, CDR2 YSYEKL, per germline. In DNA form, the CDR3 reads TGCGCCAGCAGCCAAGTCTCGAGAACAGGTCCCGGAAACACCATATATTTT. Amino acid sequence: CASSQVSRTGPGNTIYF.

This chain uses TRBV29-1 with TRBJ2-2; D possibly corresponds to TRBD1 (6 bases). Trimming cost V 3 bases and J 1 base, with 12 bases left between them. This CDR3 contains 15 residues. Per the germline V gene, CDR1 is SQVTM and CDR2 is ANQGSEA. This CDR3 reads CSVERADRNTGELFF. In DNA, the CDR3 is TGCAGCGTTGAGCGTGCGGACAGGAACACCGGGGAGCTGTTTTTT.

This clone occurred a few times. This chain's CDR3 is CSVEGEYLSSYNEQFF. The CDR3 DNA follows: TGCAGCGTTGAAGGTGAATACCTTAGCTCCTACAATGAGCAGTTCTTC. V and J are TRBV29-1 and TRBJ2-1; D uncertain. Germline lookup yields CDR1 SQVTM and CDR2 ANQGSEA. CDR3 length equals 16 residues. V dropped 1 base and J dropped 0 bases, with 13 bases sitting between them.

The V gene is TRBV4-1, the J gene TRBJ2-3; unclear D gene. The CDR3 totals 16 residues. V lost 0 bases and J lost 0, with 10 bases in between. Germline V gene lookup returns CDR1 MGHRA and CDR2 YSYEKL. The CDR3 region is CASSQDTGTSTDTQYF. In DNA, the CDR3 is TGCGCCAGCAGCCAAGATACCGGAACTAGCACAGATACGCAGTATTTT.

The chain joins TRBV6-5 to TRBJ1-1; tentatively, D is TRBD1 (5 bases). The V gene's germline CDR1 is MNHEY and CDR2 SVGAGI. CDR3 length: 14 amino acids. The V gene lost 5 bases and the J gene lost 2 bases, with 12 bases spanning the gap. CDR3 region: CASSLRGINTEAFF. DNA for the CDR3: TGTGCCAGCAGTCTTAGGGGTATTAACACTGAAGCTTTCTTT.

This clone was observed a handful of times. The sample has other DNA sequences that encode this CDR3 too. The genes are TRBV7-9 and TRBJ2-1; TRBD2 matches 12 bases. Germline V gene sequence: CDR1 SEHNR, CDR2 FQNEAQ (reference sequence). The CDR3 sequence is 15 residues long. With 5 bases clipped from V and 4 bases from J, the junction kept 3 bases outside the gene matches. The CDR3 loop is CASSLGTSGYNEQFF. The DNA of the CDR3 is TGTGCCAGCAGCCTCGGGACTAGCGGGTACAATGAGCAGTTCTTC.